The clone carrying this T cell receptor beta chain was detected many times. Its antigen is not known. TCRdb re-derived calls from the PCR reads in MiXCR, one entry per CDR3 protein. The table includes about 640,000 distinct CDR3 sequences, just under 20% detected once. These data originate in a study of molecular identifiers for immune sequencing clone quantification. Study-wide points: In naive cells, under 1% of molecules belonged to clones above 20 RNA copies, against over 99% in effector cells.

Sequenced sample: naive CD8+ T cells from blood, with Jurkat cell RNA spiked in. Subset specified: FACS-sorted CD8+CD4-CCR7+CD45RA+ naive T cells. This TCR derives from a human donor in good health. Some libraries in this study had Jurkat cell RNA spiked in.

CDR3 nucleotide sequence: TGTGCCAGTAGTATCGGGGCGGACCGCACAGATACGCAGTATTTT. Its translation is CASSIGADRTDTQYF. The chain uses TRBV19 and TRBJ2-3; D assignment may be TRBD1 or TRBD2 (5 bases each). V dropped 3 bases and J dropped 1 base, with 11 bases sitting between them. Germline V gene sequence: CDR1 LNHDA, CDR2 SQIVND (reference sequence). This CDR3 has 15 amino acids. The variable domain in full, with the rest retrieved from reference TRBV19 and TRBJ2-3, is DGGITQSPKYLFRKEGQNVTLSCEQNLNHDAMYWYRQDPGQGLRLIYYSQIVNDFQKGDIAEGYSVSREKKESFPLTVTSAQKNPTAFYLCASSIGADRTDTQYFGPGTRLTVL.